Listed here is a single T cell receptor (beta chain). What it binds is not known. This record belongs to a study of radiotherapy plus CTLA-4 blockade in lung cancer. Study-wide background: Of the patients, about 17% showed objective responses and roughly 31% attained disease control. General study results and limits: In blood, after radiotherapy plus ipilimumab, tumor-derived TCR clones expanded. Best predicting response, reportedly, were early blood T cell clone dynamics, with interferon-beta.

The CDR3 runs 16 residues. V shed 2 bases and J 5 bases; nucleotides not matched to a gene: 9. Germline CDR1 reads SGHRS; CDR2 reads YFSETQ. The data were produced by immunoSEQ multiplex PCR, yet TCRdb's version contains in-frame clones alone and is incomplete. The sample includes about 49,000 clones, about 88% of them seen just once. With ipilimumab providing CTLA-4 blockade, focal radiation was administered to patients who had chemo-refractory metastatic non-small-cell lung cancer. The V call is TRBV5-1, the J call TRBJ2-3, with TRBD2 identical over 9 bases. The TCR sequence derives from a human donor with non-small cell lung cancer whose response to radiotherapy plus ipilimumab could not be evaluated. The sequences come from peripheral blood, collected from a patient treated with radiotherapy plus ipilimumab. CDR3 sequence reads: CASSLGGRASVDTQYF. The CDR3 region has the DNA TGCGCCAGCAGCTTAGGCGGGAGGGCCAGTGTAGATACGCAGTATTTT.